The 10 T cell receptor beta chains below all came from one sample that was sequenced in a study of cytomegalovirus exposure and HLA in healthy donors. PCR employed 60 Vbeta and 13 Jbeta primers. Sequencing used immunoSEQ multiplex PCR; TCRdb keeps in-frame clones, though not all of them. This sample has fewer than 250,000 clones, with about 80% found just once. Sequences were obtained from PBMCs. The source is a woman in her 40s in good health and CMV-seronegative.

The J gene is TRBJ1-5, the V gene TRBV5-6; D not certain. V lost 3 bases and J 2 bases, leaving 12 bases between the germline ends. From germline, CDR1 is SGHDT and CDR2 YYEEEE. The CDR3 runs to 15 residues. The CDR3 spells CASSSLDKRNQPQHF. In nucleotides, the CDR3 is TGTGCCAGCAGCTCTTTAGACAAGCGCAATCAGCCCCAGCATTTT.

The chain links TRBV5-1 to TRBJ2-3; 11 nucleotides agree with TRBD2. The CDR3 contains 15 residues. The germline V gene encodes CDR1 SGHRS and CDR2 YFSETQ. V trimming: 0 bases; J trimming: 5 bases; junction bases outside the gene matches: 2. The CDR3 is CASSLASGRIDTQYF. The CDR3 region has the DNA TGCGCCAGCAGCTTGGCTAGCGGGAGGATAGATACGCAGTATTTT. Variable domain in full (rest from reference TRBV5-1 and TRBJ2-3): KAGVTQTPRYLIKTRGQQVTLSCSPISGHRSVSWYQQTPGQGLQFLFEYFSETQRNKGNFPGRFSGRQFSNSRSEMNVSTLELGDSALYLCASSLASGRIDTQYFGPGTRLTVL.

In its sample, this clone was seen a few times. CDR3 residues: CASSPVRNEQFF. DNA of the CDR3: TGTGCCAGCAGCCCCGTGAGGAATGAGCAGTTCTTC. The chain is built from TRBV11-2 and TRBJ2-1; D remains ambiguous. The ends were cut back, 5 bases at V and 7 bases at J, with 9 bases in the middle. There are 12 residues in the CDR3. Germline assignment: CDR1 SGHAT and CDR2 FQNNGV.

This clone came up a few times. CDR3 protein: CSVRVAVNTGELFF. DNA of the CDR3: TGCAGCGTCCGGGTAGCGGTGAACACCGGGGAGCTGTTTTTT. The rearrangement joins TRBV29-1 to TRBJ2-2; TRBD2 might be the D (6 bases). This CDR3 has 14 residues. V was trimmed by 6 bases and J by 1 base, leaving 12 bases between them. The germline gives CDR1 SQVTM, CDR2 ANQGSEA.

The rearrangement uses TRBV19 and TRBJ1-2; D remains unclear. CDR3 length equals 14 residues. Germline V gene data show CDR1 as LNHDA and CDR2 as SQIVND (reference sequence). Trimming removed 0 bases from V and 8 bases from J, with 13 bases in between. The CDR3 protein is CASSIDQARGGYTF. The CDR3 DNA sequence: TGTGCCAGTAGTATAGATCAAGCCAGAGGGGGCTACACCTTC.

The DNA for the CDR3 is TGTGCCAGCAGCCCCGGGACTAGCGGGCGGTGGAATGAGCAGTTCTTC. Translated: CASSPGTSGRWNEQFF. The rearrangement joins TRBV6-4 to TRBJ2-1, with TRBD2 matching over 12 bases. The CDR3 extends over 16 amino acids. The J segment lost 7 bases and the V segment lost 6 bases, leaving 10 bases of the junction unmatched. Germline-derived CDR1 and CDR2 are MRHNA and SNTAGT.

DNA for the CDR3: TGTGCCAGCTCAGCTGACAGGGATGGCTACACCTTC. Its protein product is CASSADRDGYTF. The rearrangement uses TRBV18 and TRBJ1-2, with TRBD1 matching 7 bases. This CDR3 contains 12 residues. The germline CDR1 and CDR2 sequences are KGHSH and LQKENI. Trimming took 5 bases from V and 6 from J; bases not matched to a gene: 3.

This chain links TRBV2 with TRBJ2-7, with D perhaps TRBD2 (5 bases). The CDR3 covers 15 residues. V gave up 4 bases and J gave up 0 bases, with 13 bases separating them. Germline V gene lookup returns CDR1 SNHLY and CDR2 FYNNEI. The CDR3 nucleotides are TGTGCCAGCAGTGCGCGGGTCCTTTCCTCCTACGAGCAGTACTTC. It is translated as CASSARVLSSYEQYF.

The V and J genes are TRBV11-2 and TRBJ2-1; 8 nucleotides match TRBD2. CDR1 and CDR2 (germline): SGHAT, FQNNGV. The CDR3 is 16 amino acids. The V gene end was trimmed by 0 bases and the J gene end by 7 bases; junction bases not matched to a gene: 8. CDR3 bases: TGTGCCAGCAGCTTAGAGGGACTAGGGGGACTTAATGAGCAGTTCTTC. Amino acids: CASSLEGLGGLNEQFF.

The chain is built from TRBV5-1 and TRBJ2-3; 8 bases map to TRBD2. The CDR3 loop spans 17 amino acids. V lost 2 bases, J lost 6 bases, and 14 bases stayed unmatched. Germline lookup yields CDR1 SGHRS and CDR2 YFSETQ. The CDR3 nucleotides are TGCGCCAGCAGCTTTGGTCCGGCTAGCGGGCTCCGGGATACGCAGTATTTT. Translated, it gives CASSFGPASGLRDTQYF.